The clone carrying this T cell receptor (beta chain) has just a few counts. Germline CDR1 is SGHTA and CDR2 is FQGNSA. The CDR3 runs to 13 residues. Trimming stripped 2 bases from V and 3 bases from J, with 8 bases between. Generated by immunoSEQ multiplex PCR, the TCRdb table keeps only in-frame clones and is missing some. The sample holds roughly 120,000 clones, 82% seen once. The data were taken from a study of blood T cell repertoires in COVID-19. The receptor was derived from a man aged 65 to 85 with acute or convalescent COVID-19. The gene calls are TRBV7-2 and TRBJ2-7, with D tentatively TRBD1 (6 bases). Sample: peripheral blood. The CDR3 is CASSLSGDYEQYF. CDR3 in DNA: TGTGCCAGCAGCTTATCAGGGGACTACGAGCAGTACTTC.